The rows below give T cell receptor beta chains drawn from one sample of a study of molecular identifiers for immune sequencing clone quantification. A single record per CDR3 protein comes from TCRdb applying MiXCR to the PCR reads. The repertoire includes hundreds of thousands of distinct CDR3 sequences, about 25% of them detected once, and about 0.81% sits in the top ten. Sequencing was done on a sample of naive CD8+ T cells from blood, with Jurkat cell RNA spiked in. Receptors were obtained from a human donor in good health. Some libraries in this study had Jurkat cell RNA spiked in. CDR3s include the opening cysteine and the closing phenylalanine or tryptophan. A D gene is named only where the DNA matches it firmly. The size field is filled for only some rows; it gives once, few, many or a size class.

V gene	D gene	clone size	J gene	CDR3 protein	CDR3 DNA
TRBV5-3	NA	once	TRBJ1-3	CAGSLGWGPEGNTIYF	TGTGCCGGCAGCTTGGGATGGGGGCCAGAAGGAAACACCATATATTTT
TRBV4-3	NA	many	TRBJ2-5	CASSQDYPGEETQYF	TGCGCCAGCAGCCAAGATTACCCGGGGGAAGAGACCCAGTACTTC
TRBV4-3	TRBD2	NA	TRBJ2-1	CASSHEWTSGGVSHEQFF	TGCGCCAGCAGCCATGAATGGACTAGCGGGGGGGTGTCCCATGAGCAGTTCTTC
TRBV19	NA	few	TRBJ2-5	CASSMYRDGETQYF	TGTGCCAGTAGTATGTACAGGGACGGTGAGACCCAGTACTTC
TRBV4-3	NA	once	TRBJ2-1	CASSQEPVYGGRDEQFF	TGCGCCAGCAGCCAAGAACCTGTGTACGGCGGGCGGGACGAGCAGTTCTTC
TRBV11-2	NA	NA	TRBJ2-3	CASSFDWGLAPSTDTQYF	TGTGCCAGCAGCTTTGACTGGGGGCTAGCGCCTAGCACAGATACGCAGTATTTT
TRBV5-8	TRBD1	NA	TRBJ2-7	CASSLAGTGGTYEQYF	TGTGCCAGCAGCTTGGCCGGGACAGGGGGTACCTACGAGCAGTACTTC
TRBV25-1	NA	few	TRBJ2-3	CASGGGYRDTDTQYF	TGTGCCAGCGGGGGGGGATACAGGGATACAGATACGCAGTATTTT
TRBV13	NA	few	TRBJ1-6	CASSSTGTQNSPLHF	TGTGCCAGCAGCTCTACCGGGACGCAGAATTCACCCCTCCACTTT
TRBV27	TRBD2	NA	TRBJ2-7	CASSSRGLAGEQYF	TGTGCCAGCAGCTCCCGGGGACTAGCGGGAGAGCAGTACTTC
TRBV4-3	NA	few	TRBJ1-1	CASSARWAEGEAFF	TGCGCCAGCAGCGCTCGTTGGGCGGAAGGTGAAGCTTTCTTT
TRBV9	NA	many	TRBJ2-3	CASGSRGGGLTDTQYF	TGTGCCAGCGGCTCAAGAGGAGGGGGCCTCACAGATACGCAGTATTTT
TRBV14	NA	NA	TRBJ2-2	CASGPPNTGELFF	TGTGCCAGCGGACCGCCGAACACCGGGGAGCTGTTTTTT
TRBV5-1	TRBD1	few	TRBJ2-4	CASSLGTGSFQYF	TGCGCCAGCAGCTTGGGGACAGGGAGTTTTCAGTACTTC
TRBV27	NA	NA	TRBJ2-3	CASTTRGGVTDTQYF	TGTGCCAGCACCACTAGGGGAGGTGTTACAGATACGCAGTATTTT
TRBV20-1	NA	few	TRBJ1-6	CSARDLPQGTTSSYNSPLHF	TGCAGTGCTAGAGATCTTCCACAGGGAACGACGAGCTCCTATAATTCACCCCTCCACTTT
TRBV7-9	NA	NA	TRBJ2-1	CASSPSRGPPVDEQFF	TGTGCCAGCAGCCCCAGTCGGGGCCCACCGGTGGATGAGCAGTTCTTC
TRBV3-1	NA	NA	TRBJ1-6	CASSQDSRTPNSPLHF	TGTGCCAGCAGCCAAGATAGTCGGACACCCAATTCACCCCTCCACTTT
TRBV7-9	NA	NA	TRBJ2-7	CASSLFGGAKCEQYF	TGTGCCAGCAGCTTATTTGGGGGGGCTAAGTGCGAGCAGTACTTC
TRBV7-9	TRBD2	few	TRBJ2-1	CASSLGGGGADEQFF	TGTGCCAGCAGCTTAGGAGGCGGGGGGGCCGATGAGCAGTTCTTC
TRBV2	NA	NA	TRBJ1-2	CASSEYETAYGYTF	TGTGCCAGCAGTGAATACGAGACGGCCTATGGCTACACCTTC
TRBV6-6	TRBD1	many	TRBJ2-5	CASSARQGTLGETQYF	TGTGCCAGCAGCGCAAGACAGGGGACCTTGGGGGAGACCCAGTACTTC
TRBV7-2	NA	NA	TRBJ2-1	CASSVGLRDINNEQFF	TGTGCCAGCAGCGTAGGATTGCGGGATATTAACAATGAGCAGTTCTTC
TRBV7-6	NA	many	TRBJ2-5	CASAPRQALQETQYF	TGTGCCAGCGCCCCCCGGCAGGCGTTACAAGAGACCCAGTACTTC
TRBV6-4	NA	NA	TRBJ1-2	CASSESWDNYGYTF	TGTGCCAGCAGTGAATCCTGGGATAACTATGGCTACACCTTC
TRBV20-1	TRBD2	NA	TRBJ2-1	CSASTSGYNEQFF	TGCAGTGCTAGCACTAGCGGGTACAATGAGCAGTTCTTC
TRBV4-1	NA	many	TRBJ1-4	CASSQDSRRGVWEKLFF	TGCGCCAGCAGCCAAGATTCGCGACGGGGGGTGTGGGAAAAACTGTTTTTT
TRBV5-1	NA	many	TRBJ2-6	CASSLQGPSGANVLTF	TGCGCCAGCAGCTTACAGGGCCCCTCTGGGGCCAACGTCCTGACTTTC
TRBV11-2	TRBD2	NA	TRBJ2-3	CASSLVAGGSDTQYF	TGTGCCAGCAGCTTAGTAGCGGGGGGATCAGATACGCAGTATTTT
TRBV7-2	NA	many	TRBJ2-7	CASSLLAGGYNEQYF	TGTGCCAGCAGCTTATTGGCAGGGGGGTACAACGAGCAGTACTTC
TRBV12-3/TRBV12-4	NA	many	TRBJ2-3	CASSLASFTDTQYF	TGTGCCAGCAGTTTGGCCAGCTTCACAGATACGCAGTATTTT
TRBV28	NA	few	TRBJ2-5	CASSFPGEGQETQYF	TGTGCCAGCAGTTTCCCGGGAGAAGGACAAGAGACCCAGTACTTC
TRBV6-5	NA	few	TRBJ1-1	CASSYSNVMTDTEAFF	TGTGCCAGCAGTTACTCTAATGTCATGACGGATACTGAAGCTTTCTTT
TRBV12-3/TRBV12-4	TRBD1	NA	TRBJ2-7	CTSSLGGQGANEQYF	TGTACCAGCAGTTTAGGGGGCCAGGGGGCCAACGAGCAGTACTTC
TRBV5-1	NA	NA	TRBJ2-1	CASSIGGPEQFF	TGCGCCAGCAGCATCGGGGGGCCTGAGCAGTTCTTC
TRBV27	NA	many	TRBJ2-7	CASSRGLPHLGEQYF	TGTGCCAGCAGCCGTGGACTCCCGCACCTGGGAGAGCAGTACTTC
TRBV7-9	NA	many	TRBJ2-7	CASSIPGLAYEQYF	TGTGCCAGCAGCATCCCGGGACTGGCATACGAGCAGTACTTC
TRBV7-9	TRBD1	many	TRBJ1-1	CASSSPGGSNTEAFF	TGTGCCAGCAGCTCACCAGGGGGCTCGAACACTGAAGCTTTCTTT
TRBV9	NA	few	TRBJ2-3	CASSVPTGISVSDTQYF	TGTGCCAGCAGCGTACCTACCGGGATTAGCGTTTCAGATACGCAGTATTTT
TRBV6-2/TRBV6-3	TRBD1	NA	TRBJ2-3	CASSPFGDSHAGTDTQYF	TGTGCCAGCAGCCCCTTCGGGGACAGCCATGCGGGCACAGATACGCAGTATTTT
TRBV20-1	NA	NA	TRBJ1-2	CSAREYDPDTPNYGYTF	TGCAGTGCTAGGGAATACGACCCTGACACCCCTAACTATGGCTACACCTTC
TRBV7-9	NA	many	TRBJ2-7	CASSFTAQGTDSYEQYF	TGTGCCAGCAGCTTCACGGCTCAGGGGACGGACTCCTACGAGCAGTACTTC
TRBV5-4	NA	many	TRBJ2-3	CASHSSVLTDTQYF	TGTGCGAGCCATTCCAGCGTCCTCACAGATACGCAGTATTTT
TRBV20-1	NA	many	TRBJ2-3	CSARDLGVEDTQYF	TGCAGTGCTAGAGATTTAGGTGTAGAGGATACGCAGTATTTT
TRBV7-6	NA	NA	TRBJ2-7	CASSPAGSYVQYF	TGTGCCAGCAGCCCAGCTGGCTCCTACGTGCAGTACTTC
TRBV4-3	TRBD2	NA	TRBJ2-7	CASSREGRVIYEQYF	TGCGCCAGCAGCCGTGAGGGGAGGGTTATTTACGAGCAGTACTTC